A selection of T cell receptor beta chains follows, all from one sample in a study of post-analysis software for immune sequencing data. TCRdb re-analysed the PCR reads in MiXCR, keeping a single row per CDR3 protein. The sample lists more than 450,000 distinct CDR3 sequences; around 40% were seen once. Sequenced input: blood. The receptors stem from a girl aged 5-17 years with multiple sclerosis. Both conserved end residues are part of each CDR3. The order of the fields is J gene, D gene, clone size, V gene, CDR3 DNA, CDR3 protein. A D gene is named only where the DNA matches it firmly. The size field is filled for only some rows; it gives once, few, many or a size class.

TRBJ2-1,-,once,TRBV5-1,TGCGCCACCAGGACGGACAGAGGCTACAATGAGCAGTTCTTC,CATRTDRGYNEQFF
TRBJ1-1,-,-,TRBV12-3/TRBV12-4,TGTGTCAGCAGCCCCCCCCCTGAAGCTTTCTTT,CVSSPPPEAFF
TRBJ1-2,TRBD1,-,TRBV4-2,TGTGCCAGCAGCCAGTTGACAGGGGACCCTCGGGGCTACACCTTC,CASSQLTGDPRGYTF
TRBJ2-5,TRBD2,-,TRBV5-1,TGCGCCAGCAGCTGGCCGACTAGCGGGAGAAGAGAGACCCAGTACTTC,CASSWPTSGRRETQYF
TRBJ2-5,TRBD1,-,TRBV5-1,TGCGCCAGCAGCCCCGAGGGGGCCCAAGAGACCCAGTACTTC,CASSPEGAQETQYF
TRBJ2-7,TRBD2,-,TRBV20-1,TGCAGTGTGTCACAGAGGGGGCTAGCGGGAGTAAAGGGCGAGCAGTACTTC,CSVSQRGLAGVKGEQYF
TRBJ2-3,TRBD2,-,TRBV7-8,TGTGCCAGCAGCTTAGTCCCTAGCGGGGGGGCCGCAGACCCGCAGTATTTT,CASSLVPSGGAADPQYF
TRBJ1-6,-,-,TRBV6-4,TGTGCCAGCAGCGCAGGTCGAACCAAGGGTTCACCCCTCCACTTT,CASSAGRTKGSPLHF
TRBJ2-7,TRBD1,few,TRBV5-1,TGCGCCAGCAGCTTTCGGACAGGGGGAGGAGAGCAGTACTTC,CASSFRTGGGEQYF
TRBJ2-3,-,-,TRBV6-4,TGTGCCAGCAGCGACTCAGGGCGGCGCACAGATACGCAGTATTTT,CASSDSGRRTDTQYF
TRBJ2-7,TRBD1,few,TRBV7-9,TGTGCCAGCAGCTGGGTACAGGGGGGAGAAGAGCAGTACTTC,CASSWVQGGEEQYF
TRBJ2-1,TRBD2,-,TRBV27,TGTGCCGGCAGTTTGCCTCCGGGACTAGAAGTGTCCCCAACGATATTTGAGCAGTTCTTC,CAGSLPPGLEVSPTIFEQFF
TRBJ2-1,-,few,TRBV12-3/TRBV12-4,TGTGCCAGCAGTTTACGCGGGAGTCCCCGACAGGATGAGCAGTTCTTC,CASSLRGSPRQDEQFF
TRBJ2-1,TRBD2,-,TRBV6-1,TGTGCCAGCAGTCTATGGACTAGCGGTTACAATGAGCAGTTCTTC,CASSLWTSGYNEQFF
TRBJ2-7,-,-,TRBV2,TGTGCCAGCAGTGAAGGAATGACTAGTGGGGGCGAGCAGTACTTC,CASSEGMTSGGEQYF
TRBJ1-6,-,-,TRBV6-2/TRBV6-3,TGTGCCAGCAGTCGGACGGATTCACCCCCCCACTTT,CASSRTDSPPHF
TRBJ2-1,TRBD2,-,TRBV7-2,TGTGCCAGCAGCTTTGGCAGCGGGGGTTCAATGGGGGAGCAGTTCTTC,CASSFGSGGSMGEQFF
TRBJ2-1,-,many,TRBV5-5,TGTGCCAGCAGCCCCGCCGGGAACTCCTACAATGAGCAGTTCTTC,CASSPAGNSYNEQFF
TRBJ2-3,TRBD2,-,TRBV12-3/TRBV12-4,TGTGCCAGCAGCCCGACTAGCGGGATGGGCACAGATGCGCAGTATTTT,CASSPTSGMGTDAQYF
TRBJ2-7,TRBD1,-,TRBV11-3,TGTGCCAGCAGCCCCCCGACAGGGGGTTACTACGAGCAGTACTTC,CASSPPTGGYYEQYF
TRBJ2-1,-,few,TRBV18,TGTGCCAGCCTGACGGTCAATGAGCAGTTCTTC,CASLTVNEQFF
TRBJ2-1,TRBD2,-,TRBV27,TGTGCCAGCAGTCCCCCGGGACCGGGGGGATACAATGAGCAGTTCTTC,CASSPPGPGGYNEQFF
TRBJ2-7,TRBD2,once,TRBV6-1,TGTGCCAGCAGTGAAGCGATGGGGACTAGCGGCTACGAGCAGTACTTC,CASSEAMGTSGYEQYF
TRBJ1-2,TRBD1,-,TRBV7-9,TGTGCCAGCAGCTCGGCCGGACAGGGGAGCTATGGCTACACCTTC,CASSSAGQGSYGYTF
TRBJ2-3,-,-,TRBV20-1,TGCAGTGCTATCTACACCACAGATACGCAGTATTTT,CSAIYTTDTQYF
TRBJ1-5,-,-,TRBV6-1,TGTGCCAGCAGTGAAGACAGGGCTACACGGGGTCAGCCCCAGCATTTT,CASSEDRATRGQPQHF
TRBJ2-7,-,few,TRBV10-3,TGTGCCACCCTCGTAGCGCGCGAGCAGTACTTC,CATLVAREQYF
TRBJ1-1,-,-,TRBV12-5,TGTGCTAGTGGTTTGTTTAAGGTCCGGGAGTACACTGAAGCTTTCTTT,CASGLFKVREYTEAFF
TRBJ1-1,-,-,TRBV7-9,TGTGCCAGCAGCGAAGCGCTCCAAAGCCTCAACACTGAAGCTTTCTTT,CASSEALQSLNTEAFF
TRBJ2-7,TRBD2,many,TRBV6-5,TGTGCCAGCAGAGGACTAGCGACCTACGAGCAGTACTTC,CASRGLATYEQYF
TRBJ1-3,TRBD1,-,TRBV12-3/TRBV12-4,TGTGCCAGCAGTTTAGGGACAGGAACTGGAAACACCATATATTTT,CASSLGTGTGNTIYF
TRBJ2-1,-,-,TRBV7-7,TGTGCTAGCAGCGCCCTTCGGGGCGGTGAGCAGTTCTTC,CASSALRGGEQFF
TRBJ1-1,-,few,TRBV12-3/TRBV12-4,TGTGCCAGGCCCAGGGCTGAAGCTTTCTTT,CARPRAEAFF
TRBJ1-2,TRBD1,-,TRBV7-2,TGTGCCAGTAAGGGACAGGGAAATGGCTACACCTTC,CASKGQGNGYTF
TRBJ1-1,-,few,TRBV4-1,TGCGCCAGCAGCCAAGGATCGGGGCAGTCGAACATTGAAGCTTTCTTT,CASSQGSGQSNIEAFF
TRBJ2-5,TRBD2,few,TRBV4-1,TGCGCCAGCAGTCGAAGAGCGGGGTTGCAAGAGACCCAGTACTTC,CASSRRAGLQETQYF
TRBJ2-7,TRBD1,-,TRBV10-3,TGTGCCATCAGTGAGTCCGATAGCAGGGGGATGGATTTTGGTTACGAGCAGTACTTC,CAISESDSRGMDFGYEQYF
TRBJ2-1,TRBD1,few,TRBV4-2,TGTGCCAGCAGCCAAGATCAGGGGACAGGGAGTTACAATGAGCAGTTCTTC,CASSQDQGTGSYNEQFF
TRBJ2-4,TRBD1,few,TRBV4-2,TGTGCCAGCAGCCAGGAGGCAGGGGGCCAGGCCAAAAACATTCAGTACTTC,CASSQEAGGQAKNIQYF